Presented here are 8 T cell receptor beta chains from one specimen sequenced in a study of T cells in Graves' hyperthyroidism and ophthalmopathy. TCR beta CDR3 regions were amplified from RNA transcripts. In the first-round RT-PCR of the TCR CDR3, the HTBI primer set was used. TCRdb reanalysed the multiplex PCR reads using MiXCR and keeps one entry per CDR3 protein. In the table there are more than 650,000 distinct CDR3 sequences, 14% of which are singletons. The specimen was blood. These receptors were taken from a young woman with Graves' hyperthyroidism.

This clonotype was detected many times. The CDR3 loop reads CSARAGANTGELFF. CDR3 coding DNA: TGCAGTGCTAGGGCGGGGGCGAACACCGGGGAGCTGTTTTTT. The rearrangement joins TRBV20-1 to TRBJ2-2; TRBD2 aligns across 7 bases. The CDR3 contains 14 residues. Germline V gives CDR1 DFQATT, CDR2 SNEGSKA (reference sequence). The ends lost 3 bases at V and 0 bases at J; junction bases unmatched: 1.

V gene TRBV11-2 combines with J gene TRBJ2-1, with 7 nucleotides matching TRBD1. V trimming: 4 bases; J trimming: 0 bases; junction bases outside the gene matches: 6. Germline CDR1 and CDR2: SGHAT and FQNNGV. This CDR3 contains 16 residues. For the CDR3, the DNA is TGTGCCAGCAGCTCGAGGGGGCTAGACTCCTACAATGAGCAGTTCTTC. Its translation is CASSSRGLDSYNEQFF.

The chain couples TRBV10-3 to TRBJ2-7; D unclear. The CDR3 sequence is 12 residues long. Deletions cut 3 bases from V and 5 bases from J, with 8 bases between. The germline V gene encodes CDR1 ENHRY and CDR2 SYGVKD. In nucleotides, the CDR3 is TGTGCCATCAGTGAAGTGGAAGACGAGCAGTACTTC. It translates to CAISEVEDEQYF.

At least ten counts were recorded for this clonotype. The gene calls are TRBV7-9 and TRBJ2-1, with a possible D match to TRBD2 (6 bases). Germline-derived CDR1 and CDR2 are SEHNR and FQNEAQ (reference sequence). V was pared by 2 bases and J by 5 bases, with 13 bases between. The CDR3 has 15 residues. CDR3 residues: CASSLRRDQDNEQFF. CDR3 sequence (DNA): TGTGCCAGCAGCTTAAGGCGGGATCAGGACAATGAGCAGTTCTTC. Filled out from reference TRBV7-9 and TRBJ2-1, the complete variable domain reads DTGVSQNPRHKITKRGQNVTFRCDPISEHNRLYWYRQTLGQGPEFLTYFQNEAQLEKSRLLSDRFSAERPKGSFSTLEIQRTEQGDSAMYLCASSLRRDQDNEQFFGPGTRLTVL.

The chain is built from TRBV2 and TRBJ1-2, with D possibly being TRBD1 (5 bases). The germline V and J ends were trimmed by 6 bases and 8 bases, with 19 bases remaining between them. CDR1 and CDR2 from the germline V gene are SNHLY and FYNNEI. CDR3 length: 14 amino acids. Written as DNA, the CDR3 is TGTGCCAGCAGCCGGGACTTTAACCTCGGGGGCTACACCTTC. Its translation: CASSRDFNLGGYTF.

V and J are TRBV19 and TRBJ1-5; TRBD1 matches at 7 bases. The CDR3 consists of 17 residues. Trimming removed 5 bases from V and 0 bases from J; junction bases left unmatched: 10. Germline V gene lookup returns CDR1 LNHDA and CDR2 SQIVND (reference sequence). The DNA for the CDR3 is TGTGCCAGTAGTTGGTCCGGGACAGCCTATAGCAATCAGCCCCAGCATTTT. This sequence encodes CASSWSGTAYSNQPQHF. Full variable domain (rest looked up from reference TRBV19 and TRBJ1-5): DGGITQSPKYLFRKEGQNVTLSCEQNLNHDAMYWYRQDPGQGLRLIYYSQIVNDFQKGDIAEGYSVSREKKESFPLTVTSAQKNPTAFYLCASSWSGTAYSNQPQHFGDGTRLSIL.

This chain links TRBV7-8 with TRBJ1-5; no reliable D call. This CDR3 has 14 residues. V was trimmed by 3 bases and J by 3 bases, leaving 9 bases between them. Germline V gene sequence: CDR1 SGHVS, CDR2 FQNEAQ. The CDR3 protein is CASSFRLDNQPQHF. The CDR3 DNA reads as TGTGCCAGCAGCTTCCGGTTGGACAATCAGCCCCAGCATTTT.

This chain's CDR3 is CASSQYTPGDTQYF. In DNA form, the CDR3 reads TGCGCCAGCAGCCAGTACACGCCCGGGGATACGCAGTATTTT. V is TRBV4-1 and J is TRBJ2-3; D ambiguous. CDR3 size: 14 residues. The V gene's germline CDR1 is MGHRA and CDR2 YSYEKL. Trimming took 3 bases from V and 6 from J, leaving 13 bases between them.